The sequence of this T cell receptor (beta chain) was determined in a study of T cell repertoires in cytomegalovirus infection (dated by TCRdb to about 2019). Concerning the study at large: Recently identified HLA-C-restricted CMV epitopes, whose presentation resists viral immunomodulation, were targeted by peptide stimulations together with well-studied HLA-B-restricted epitopes. Donor HLA type was relevant to the analysis, because carriage of CMV infection together with the matching HLA type was indicated by public TCR beta signatures. Study-level results and caveats: Carriers of CMV infection plus the relevant HLA type were discriminated by the cumulative frequency of public TCR beta family members in the study cohort and in an independent approximately 360-donor cohort. In the ex vivo response, HLA-C-restricted CMV-specific TCR beta clonotypes were dominant, and in two of eight donors the single most frequent clonotype came from this HLA-C-restricted group.

The run used an Illumina HiSeq 1500. TCRdb reanalyzed the raw reads on its own, using fastp at Q25 for trimming and MiXCR for clone calling, and kept in-frame beta chains. Each CDR3 protein gets just one entry, which takes the most common genes and DNA from the rows behind it. Recorded for this sample are approximately 470,000 distinct CDR3 sequences; under 55% of them occurred a single time. The biggest ten clones account for 43% of the sample. Concerning this clonotype itself: The specificity of this receptor is unknown. No much larger clone exists at a distance of one base, and base qualities are not known.

This specimen's treatment or condition label, interpreted: in vitro stimulation with specific CMV peptide epitopes to enrich CMV-specific T cells. The source is a human donor in good health (CMV status not recorded). Some clones in this sample may be carry-over from other donors' samples. The sequences come from cultured PBMCs, collected from culture after CMV antigen stimulation.

The DNA sequence is TGTGCCAGCAGCTTGCTCCCAGATTCACCCCTCCACTTT. Its protein reads: CASSLLPDSPLHF. The chain employs TRBV11-2 and TRBJ1-6; the D gene remains uncertain. The CDR3 runs 13 amino acids, cysteine and phenylalanine included. Kept here is only the CDR3 DNA, which spans 39 bases and is read in frame from base 1. As encoded in the germline V gene, CDR1 is SGHAT while CDR2 is FQNNGV. Relative to germline, V is 3 bases shorter and J is 8 bases shorter, with 8 bases between their ends.